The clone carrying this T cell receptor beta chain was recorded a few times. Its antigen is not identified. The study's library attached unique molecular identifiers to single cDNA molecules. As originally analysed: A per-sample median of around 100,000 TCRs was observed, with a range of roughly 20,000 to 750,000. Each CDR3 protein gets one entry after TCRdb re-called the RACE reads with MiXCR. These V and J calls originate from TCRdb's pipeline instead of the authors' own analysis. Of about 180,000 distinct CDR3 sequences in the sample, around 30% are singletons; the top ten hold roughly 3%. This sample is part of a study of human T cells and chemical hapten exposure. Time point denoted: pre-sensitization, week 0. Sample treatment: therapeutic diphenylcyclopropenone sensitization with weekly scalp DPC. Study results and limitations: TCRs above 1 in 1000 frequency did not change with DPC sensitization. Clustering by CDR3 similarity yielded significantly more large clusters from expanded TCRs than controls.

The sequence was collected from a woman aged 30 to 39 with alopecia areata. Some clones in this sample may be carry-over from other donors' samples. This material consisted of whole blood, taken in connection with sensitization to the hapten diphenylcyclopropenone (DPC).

As DNA, the CDR3 is TGTGCCAGCAGTACAACACGAAGTCGGCTCTATGGCTACACCTTC. It codes for CASSTTRSRLYGYTF. This rearrangement joins TRBV12-3 or TRBV12-4 to TRBJ1-2; D uncertain. The CDR3 length is 15 residues. Between the trimmed V and J ends, which lost 5 bases and 4 bases, there was a span of 17 bases.